This T cell receptor beta chain stems from a study of post-analysis software for immune sequencing data. In this sample, this clonotype turned up a few times. V was shortened by 6 bases and J by 9 bases, with 21 bases between the two germline ends. The V gene's germline CDR1 is MNHEY and CDR2 SVGEGT. This CDR3 has 15 amino acids. Each TCR beta cDNA library carried unique molecular identifiers. Some 500,000 cDNA molecules were recovered from an input of roughly 0.95 to 11 million T cells. TCRdb reanalysed the PCR reads using MiXCR and keeps one entry per CDR3 protein. The sample contains 150,000 or so distinct CDR3 sequences, around 36% of which appear only once.

The V and J genes are TRBV6-2 or TRBV6-3 and TRBJ2-1; D perhaps matches TRBD2 (7 bases). This TCR came from a girl aged 5 to 17 with multiple sclerosis. This sample comprised blood, obtained after autologous hematopoietic stem cell transplantation. The DNA for the CDR3 is TGTGCCAGCAGCCCCAACGTCGGGGGGCGGGGTGAGCAGTTCTTC. Translation gives CASSPNVGGRGEQFF.